A selection of T cell receptor beta chains follows, all from one sample in a study of CD8 T cells in ankylosing spondylitis. TCRdb processed the 5' RACE reads anew with MiXCR; each CDR3 protein has one entry. Seen here are some 450,000 distinct CDR3 sequences, approximately 17% observed once, and the top ten hold 0.95% to 1.1%. Sequencing used blood, either unsorted or a sorted T cell fraction (not recorded which). The receptors shown here come from a male donor with ankylosing spondylitis. Each CDR3 is given with its conserved first and last residue. Fields, in order: J gene, D gene, clone size, V gene, CDR3 DNA, CDR3 protein. A D gene is named only where the DNA matches it firmly. Some rows mark clone size as missing; the rest say once, few, many or name a class of expanded clone.

>TRBJ2-2|.|.|TRBV11-2
TGTGCCAGCAGCTTTGAGAGGGGGGAGCTGTTTTTT
CASSFERGELFF
>TRBJ2-7|.|.|TRBV10-2
TGCGCCAGCAGTGGGGTCGGGCCTTCCTCCTACGAGCAGTACTTC
CASSGVGPSSYEQYF
>TRBJ1-6|.|.|TRBV20-1
TGCAGTGCTCCGGAGGGACGGTTTCATAATTCACCCCTCCACTTT
CSAPEGRFHNSPLHF
>TRBJ2-5|TRBD2|many|TRBV7-2
TGTGCCAGCACCCCCAGCGGGAACCAAGAGACCCAGTACTTC
CASTPSGNQETQYF
>TRBJ2-7|.|many|TRBV20-1
TGCAGTGCTCAGGGCGGGACCTACGAGCAGTACTTC
CSAQGGTYEQYF
>TRBJ2-7|.|.|TRBV7-2
TGTGCCAGCAGCTTAGAGGCGCCGGGCCACGAGCAGTACTTC
CASSLEAPGHEQYF
>TRBJ2-7|TRBD1|.|TRBV7-2
TGTGCCAGCAGCAAAGGGGGAGCAGGGGGAGTCTACGAGCAGTACTTC
CASSKGGAGGVYEQYF
>TRBJ1-1|.|few|TRBV11-2
TGTGCCAGCAGCTCCACGGCCCAGGGGAACACTGAAGCTTTCTTT
CASSSTAQGNTEAFF
>TRBJ1-4|.|.|TRBV30
TGTGCCTGGAACAGGGAGGTCAAGGAAAAACTGTTTTTT
CAWNREVKEKLFF
>TRBJ2-5|.|few|TRBV5-5
TGTGCCAGCAGCTTGATCCAAGGGGTTGGAGAGACCCAGTACTTC
CASSLIQGVGETQYF
>TRBJ2-3|TRBD2|few|TRBV11-2
TGTGCCAGCAGCTCCCAAAGCGGGAGCTATACGCAGTATTTT
CASSSQSGSYTQYF
>TRBJ1-6|.|.|TRBV7-2
TGTGCCAGCAGCTGGAGGAATTCACCCCTCCACTTT
CASSWRNSPLHF
>TRBJ2-5|.|few|TRBV12-3/TRBV12-4
TGTGCCAGCAGTTTTTGGCAGGGTATTAAAGAGACCCAGTACTTC
CASSFWQGIKETQYF
>TRBJ2-5|.|few|TRBV6-1
TGTGCCAGCAGTGACGTGCGACAGATCCAAGAGACCCAGTACTTC
CASSDVRQIQETQYF
>TRBJ2-2|TRBD1|many|TRBV6-5
TGTGCCAGCAGTTACCTGGGACAGGGGGGCACCGGGGAGCTGTTTTTT
CASSYLGQGGTGELFF
>TRBJ1-1|.|.|TRBV5-1
TGCGCCAGCAGCTTGGTTCAGGAGAACACTGAAGCTTTCTTT
CASSLVQENTEAFF
>TRBJ2-2|TRBD2|few|TRBV12-3/TRBV12-4
TGTGCCAGCAGAGTTAGCGGGAGCAGCACCGGGGAGCTGTTTTTT
CASRVSGSSTGELFF
>TRBJ1-2|.|.|TRBV2
TGTGCCAGCAGTGAAAATTTCTATGGCTACACCTTC
CASSENFYGYTF
>TRBJ1-1|TRBD1|.|TRBV20-1
TGCAGTGCTAGCCGACAGGGGTCTTTTGTGGATGAAGCTTTCTTT
CSASRQGSFVDEAFF
>TRBJ1-1|TRBD1|few|TRBV12-3/TRBV12-4
TGTGCCAGCAGACCAGGGGGCCGGACTGAAGCTTTCTTT
CASRPGGRTEAFF
>TRBJ2-6|.|.|TRBV12-3/TRBV12-4
TGTGCCAGCAGTTCACGAGAAGGACGTTTTTCTGGGGCCAACGTCCTGACTTTC
CASSSREGRFSGANVLTF
>TRBJ2-3|TRBD2|.|TRBV4-1
TGCGCCAGCAGCCAACAAGGACTAGCGGGGGGTGGAGATACGCAGTATTTT
CASSQQGLAGGGDTQYF
>TRBJ2-3|.|.|TRBV12-3/TRBV12-4
TGTGCCAGCAGTTTAGTTATAGAGTTTGCAGATACGCAGTATTTT
CASSLVIEFADTQYF
>TRBJ1-1|.|.|TRBV29-1
TGCAGCGTTGTACTGGGAGGTACTGAAGCTTTCTTT
CSVVLGGTEAFF
>TRBJ2-7|TRBD2|many|TRBV5-1
TGCGCCAGCAGCTCGGGACTAGCGGGAGGCGAGCAGTACTTC
CASSSGLAGGEQYF